The rows below give T cell receptor beta chains drawn from one sample of a study of blood T cell repertoires in COVID-19. Libraries were prepared by immunoSEQ multiplex PCR; TCRdb keeps only in-frame clonotypes and omits some of them. The sample lists over 150,000 clones; about 83% were seen once. The specimen was peripheral blood. All receptors derive from a woman aged 55-69 years with COVID-19, enrolled during active disease. CDR3s include the opening cysteine and the closing phenylalanine or tryptophan. The order of the fields is V gene, clone size, CDR3 length, D gene, J gene, CDR3 DNA, CDR3 protein. The D gene is left open where the match is weak. Size is omitted from some rows. Given values are once, few, many or a class for expanded clones.

TRBV6-5	-	14	-	TRBJ1-2	TGTGCCAGCATCCAGGGCTCGGTAAACTATGGCTACACCTTC	CASIQGSVNYGYTF
TRBV11-2	-	14	-	TRBJ1-3	TGTGCCAGCAGCTTAACAAACTCTGGAAACACCATATATTTT	CASSLTNSGNTIYF
TRBV10-1	-	16	TRBD1	TRBJ2-1	TGCGCCAGCAGTTACTTGCGGGACAGGGGCCTTAATGAGCAGTTCTTC	CASSYLRDRGLNEQFF
TRBV30	once	13	-	TRBJ1-2	TGTGCCTGGAGCGCGACAGTTAACTATGGCTACACCTTC	CAWSATVNYGYTF
TRBV19	-	16	-	TRBJ1-5	TGTGCCAGTAGCGGCACGACAGTTTATAGCAATCAGCCCCAGCATTTT	CASSGTTVYSNQPQHF
TRBV18	-	14	TRBD1	TRBJ1-1	TGTGCCAGCACACGGGACAGCGCGAACACTGAAGCTTTCTTT	CASTRDSANTEAFF
TRBV15	-	15	-	TRBJ1-4	TGTGCCACCAGCAGAGGGCCGGGTGAGCGGGAAAAACTGTTTTTT	CATSRGPGEREKLFF
TRBV7-8	-	16	-	TRBJ2-6	TGTGCCAGCAGCCAAACCGCGGCGTCTGGGGCCAACGTCCTGACTTTC	CASSQTAASGANVLTF
TRBV25-1	-	14	TRBD1	TRBJ1-2	TGTGCCAGCAGCGGGGTCGCAGGGGGCTATGGCTACACCTTC	CASSGVAGGYGYTF
TRBV4-2	-	17	-	TRBJ2-1	TGTGCCAGCAGCACAACCTACGGGGGATTTCTCTACAATGAGCAGTTCTTC	CASSTTYGGFLYNEQFF
TRBV7-6	-	14	TRBD1	TRBJ1-4	TGTGCCAGCAGTCCCGGACAGGGGCAAAGGGTGCTGTTTTTT	CASSPGQGQRVLFF
TRBV9	once	15	-	TRBJ1-5	TGTGCCAGCAGCGTAGGACAGTCCGGCAATCAGCCCCAGCATTTT	CASSVGQSGNQPQHF
TRBV10-2	-	16	-	TRBJ2-1	TGCGCCAGCAGTAGACGGACAAGAGAGCCTCACAATGAGCAGTTCTTC	CASSRRTREPHNEQFF